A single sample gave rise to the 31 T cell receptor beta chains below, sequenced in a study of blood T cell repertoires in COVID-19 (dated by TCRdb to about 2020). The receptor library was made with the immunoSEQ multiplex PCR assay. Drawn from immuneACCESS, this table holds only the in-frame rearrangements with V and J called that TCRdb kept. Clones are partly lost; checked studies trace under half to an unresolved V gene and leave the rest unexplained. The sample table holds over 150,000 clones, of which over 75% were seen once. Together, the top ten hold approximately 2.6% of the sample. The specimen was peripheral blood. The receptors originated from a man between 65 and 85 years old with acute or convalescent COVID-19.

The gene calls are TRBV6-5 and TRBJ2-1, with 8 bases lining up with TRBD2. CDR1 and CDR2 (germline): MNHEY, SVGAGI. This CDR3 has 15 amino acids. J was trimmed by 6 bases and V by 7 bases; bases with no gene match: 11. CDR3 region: CASTSGGAGSNEQFF. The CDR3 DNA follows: TGTGCCAGCACCTCCGGGGGGGCGGGGTCCAATGAGCAGTTCTTC.

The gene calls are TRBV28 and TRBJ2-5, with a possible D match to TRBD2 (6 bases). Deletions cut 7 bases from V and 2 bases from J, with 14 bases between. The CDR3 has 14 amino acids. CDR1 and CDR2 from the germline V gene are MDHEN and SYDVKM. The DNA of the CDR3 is TGTGCCAGCAATCATTTGGGGGGACAAGAGACCCAGTACTTC. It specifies CASNHLGGQETQYF.

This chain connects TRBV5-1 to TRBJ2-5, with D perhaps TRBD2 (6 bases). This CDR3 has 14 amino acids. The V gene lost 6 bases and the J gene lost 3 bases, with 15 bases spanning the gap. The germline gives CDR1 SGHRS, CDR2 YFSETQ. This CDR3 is CASTLGTSEETQYF. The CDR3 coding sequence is TGCGCCAGCACTCTGGGGACTTCTGAAGAGACCCAGTACTTC.

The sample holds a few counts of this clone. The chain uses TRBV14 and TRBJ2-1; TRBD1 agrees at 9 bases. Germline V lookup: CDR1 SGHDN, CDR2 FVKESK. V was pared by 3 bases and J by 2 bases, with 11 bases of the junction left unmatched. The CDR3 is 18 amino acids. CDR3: CASSQGQGFSFTYNEQFF. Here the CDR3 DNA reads TGTGCCAGCAGCCAGGGACAGGGCTTTTCTTTCACCTACAATGAGCAGTTCTTC.

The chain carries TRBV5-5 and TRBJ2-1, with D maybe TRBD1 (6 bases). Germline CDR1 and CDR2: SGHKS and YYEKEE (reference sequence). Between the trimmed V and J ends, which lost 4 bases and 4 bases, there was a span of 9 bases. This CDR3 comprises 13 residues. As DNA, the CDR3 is TGTGCCAGCAGCCGCGGACAGTACAATGAGCAGTTCTTC. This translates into CASSRGQYNEQFF.

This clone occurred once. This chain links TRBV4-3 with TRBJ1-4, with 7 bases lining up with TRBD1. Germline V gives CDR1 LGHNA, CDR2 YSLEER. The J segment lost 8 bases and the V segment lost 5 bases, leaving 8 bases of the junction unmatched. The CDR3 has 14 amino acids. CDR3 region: CASSSSTGREKLFF. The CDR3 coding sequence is TGCGCCAGCAGCTCCTCGACAGGGAGGGAAAAACTGTTTTTT.

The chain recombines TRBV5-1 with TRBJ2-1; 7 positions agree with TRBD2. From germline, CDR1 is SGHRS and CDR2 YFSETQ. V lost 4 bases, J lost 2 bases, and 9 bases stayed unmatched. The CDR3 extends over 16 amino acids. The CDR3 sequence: CASSGTGTIPYNEQFF. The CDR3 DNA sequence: TGCGCCAGCAGCGGAACCGGGACTATACCCTACAATGAGCAGTTCTTC. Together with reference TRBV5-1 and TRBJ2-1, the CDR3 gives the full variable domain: KAGVTQTPRYLIKTRGQQVTLSCSPISGHRSVSWYQQTPGQGLQFLFEYFSETQRNKGNFPGRFSGRQFSNSRSEMNVSTLELGDSALYLCASSGTGTIPYNEQFFGPGTRLTVL.

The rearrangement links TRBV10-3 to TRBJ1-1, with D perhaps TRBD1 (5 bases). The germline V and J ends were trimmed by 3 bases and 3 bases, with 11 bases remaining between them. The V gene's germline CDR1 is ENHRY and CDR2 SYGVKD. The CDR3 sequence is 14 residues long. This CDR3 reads CAISDRGGDTEAFF. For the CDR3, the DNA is TGTGCCATCAGTGATAGGGGCGGGGACACTGAAGCTTTCTTT.

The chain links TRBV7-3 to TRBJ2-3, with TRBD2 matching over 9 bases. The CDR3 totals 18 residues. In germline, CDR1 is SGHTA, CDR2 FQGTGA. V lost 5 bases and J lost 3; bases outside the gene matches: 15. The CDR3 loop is CASSPRPFSGSTTDTQYF. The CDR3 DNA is TGTGCCAGCAGCCCAAGGCCTTTTAGCGGGAGCACTACAGATACGCAGTATTTT.

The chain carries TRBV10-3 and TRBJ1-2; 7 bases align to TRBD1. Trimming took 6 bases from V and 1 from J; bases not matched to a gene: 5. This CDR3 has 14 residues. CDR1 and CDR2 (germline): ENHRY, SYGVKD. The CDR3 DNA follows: TGTGCCATCAGCGGACAGGCGCGTAACTATGGCTACACCTTC. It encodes CAISGQARNYGYTF.

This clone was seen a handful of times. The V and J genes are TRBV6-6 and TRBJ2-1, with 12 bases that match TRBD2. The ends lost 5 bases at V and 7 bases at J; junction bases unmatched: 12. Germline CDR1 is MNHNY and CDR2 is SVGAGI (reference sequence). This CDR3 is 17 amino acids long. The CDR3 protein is CASSRTEGLAGRNEQFF. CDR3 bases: TGTGCCAGCAGTCGAACGGAAGGACTAGCGGGAAGGAATGAGCAGTTCTTC.

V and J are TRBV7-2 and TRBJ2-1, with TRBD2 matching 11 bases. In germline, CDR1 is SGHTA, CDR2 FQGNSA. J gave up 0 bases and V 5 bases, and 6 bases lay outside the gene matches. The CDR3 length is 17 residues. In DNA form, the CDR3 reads TGTGCCAGCAGCCATAGCGGGGGGGCCGTCTCCTACAATGAGCAGTTCTTC. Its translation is CASSHSGGAVSYNEQFF.

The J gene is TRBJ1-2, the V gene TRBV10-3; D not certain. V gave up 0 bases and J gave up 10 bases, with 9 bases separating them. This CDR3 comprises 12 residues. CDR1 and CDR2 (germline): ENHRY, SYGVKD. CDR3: CAISESVTSYTF. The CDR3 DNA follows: TGTGCCATCAGTGAGTCTGTGACATCCTACACCTTC.

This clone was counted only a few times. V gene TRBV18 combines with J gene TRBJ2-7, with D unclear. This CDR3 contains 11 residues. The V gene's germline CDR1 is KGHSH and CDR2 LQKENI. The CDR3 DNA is TGTCATGCGACTCTTTCCTACGAGCAGTACTTC. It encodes CHATLSYEQYF.

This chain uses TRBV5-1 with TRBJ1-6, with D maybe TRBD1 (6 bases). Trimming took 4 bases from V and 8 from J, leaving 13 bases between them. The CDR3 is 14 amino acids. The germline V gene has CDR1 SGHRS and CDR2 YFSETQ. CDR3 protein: CASSAATGDSPLHF. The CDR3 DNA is TGCGCCAGCAGCGCCGCGACAGGAGATTCACCCCTCCACTTT.

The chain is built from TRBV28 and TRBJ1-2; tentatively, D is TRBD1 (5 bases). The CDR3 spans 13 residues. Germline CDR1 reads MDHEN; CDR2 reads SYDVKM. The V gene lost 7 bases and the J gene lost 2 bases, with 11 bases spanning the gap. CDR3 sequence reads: CASTGRGNYGYTF. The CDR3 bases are TGTGCCAGCACAGGCCGGGGGAACTATGGCTACACCTTC.

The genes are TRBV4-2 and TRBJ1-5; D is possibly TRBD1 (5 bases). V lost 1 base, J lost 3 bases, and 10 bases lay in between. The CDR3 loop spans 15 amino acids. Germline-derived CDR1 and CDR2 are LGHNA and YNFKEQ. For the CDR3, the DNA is TGTGCCAGCAGCCAAGCGGGGGAGTCCAATCAGCCCCAGCATTTT. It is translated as CASSQAGESNQPQHF.

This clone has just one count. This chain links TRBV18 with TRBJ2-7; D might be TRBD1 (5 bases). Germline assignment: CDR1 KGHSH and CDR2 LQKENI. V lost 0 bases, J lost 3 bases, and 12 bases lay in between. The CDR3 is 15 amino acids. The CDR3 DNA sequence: TGTGCCAGCTCACCACCCAGGGCTAATAGCTACGAGCAGTACTTC. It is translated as CASSPPRANSYEQYF.

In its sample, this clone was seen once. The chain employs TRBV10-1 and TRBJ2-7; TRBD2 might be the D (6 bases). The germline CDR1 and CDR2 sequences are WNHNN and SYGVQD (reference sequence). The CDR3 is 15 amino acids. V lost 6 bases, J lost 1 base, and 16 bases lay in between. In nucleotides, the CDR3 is TGCGCCAGCAGGGGAAGACTAGAAATATCCTACGAGCAGTACTTC. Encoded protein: CASRGRLEISYEQYF.

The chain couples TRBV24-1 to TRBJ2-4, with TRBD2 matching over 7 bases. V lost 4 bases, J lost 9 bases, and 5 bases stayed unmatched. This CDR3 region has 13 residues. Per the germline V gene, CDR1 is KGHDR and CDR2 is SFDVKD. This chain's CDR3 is CATSEPGGSIQYF. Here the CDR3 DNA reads TGTGCCACCAGTGAGCCCGGCGGGAGCATTCAGTACTTC.

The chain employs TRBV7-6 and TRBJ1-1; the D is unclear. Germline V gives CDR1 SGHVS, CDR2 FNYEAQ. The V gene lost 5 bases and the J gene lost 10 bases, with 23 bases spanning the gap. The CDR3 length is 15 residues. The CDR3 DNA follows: TGTGCCAGCAGCCCCGGTGGGCCAGGTGATGCAAGAGCTTTCTTT. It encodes CASSPGGPGDARAFF.

The CDR3 coding sequence is TGTGCCAGCAGCGAGATGTACAGCACTGAAGCTTTCTTT. Translating it yields CASSEMYSTEAFF. The chain recombines TRBV9 with TRBJ1-1; D remains ambiguous. Per germline, CDR1 SGDLS and CDR2 YYNGEE. The CDR3 sequence is 13 residues long. V was shortened by 3 bases and J by 4 bases, with 10 bases between the two germline ends.

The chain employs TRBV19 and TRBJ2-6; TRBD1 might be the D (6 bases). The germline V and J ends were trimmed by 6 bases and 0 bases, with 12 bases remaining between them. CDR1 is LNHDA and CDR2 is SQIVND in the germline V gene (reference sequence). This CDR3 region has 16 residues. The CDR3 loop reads CASSRGQPSGANVLTF. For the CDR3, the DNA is TGTGCCAGTAGCCGAGGACAGCCCTCTGGGGCCAACGTCCTGACTTTC. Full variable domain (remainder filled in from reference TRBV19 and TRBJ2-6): DGGITQSPKYLFRKEGQNVTLSCEQNLNHDAMYWYRQDPGQGLRLIYYSQIVNDFQKGDIAEGYSVSREKKESFPLTVTSAQKNPTAFYLCASSRGQPSGANVLTFGAGSRLTVL.

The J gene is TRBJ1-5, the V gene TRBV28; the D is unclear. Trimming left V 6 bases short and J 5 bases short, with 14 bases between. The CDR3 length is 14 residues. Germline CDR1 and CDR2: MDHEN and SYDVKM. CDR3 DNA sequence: TGTGCCAGCAGAAAAATGAGAGGCGATCAGCCCCAGCATTTT. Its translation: CASRKMRGDQPQHF. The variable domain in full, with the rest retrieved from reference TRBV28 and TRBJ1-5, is DVKVTQSSRYLVKRTGEKVFLECVQDMDHENMFWYRQDPGLGLRLIYFSYDVKMKEKGDIPEGYSVSREKKERFSLILESASTNQTSMYLCASRKMRGDQPQHFGDGTRLSIL.

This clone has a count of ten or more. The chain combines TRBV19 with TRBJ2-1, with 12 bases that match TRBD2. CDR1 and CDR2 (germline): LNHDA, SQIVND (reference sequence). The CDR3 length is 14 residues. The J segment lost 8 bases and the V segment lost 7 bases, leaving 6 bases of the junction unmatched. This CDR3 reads CASKTSGRVDEQFF. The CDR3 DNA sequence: TGTGCCAGTAAGACTAGCGGGAGAGTCGATGAGCAGTTCTTC.

CDR3 sequence reads: CASSSNEQFF. Written as DNA, the CDR3 is TGTGCCAGCAGTTCTAATGAGCAGTTCTTC. The chain joins TRBV12-3 or TRBV12-4 to TRBJ2-1; no clear D. V was shortened by 4 bases and J by 7 bases, with 2 bases between the two germline ends. The CDR3 covers 10 residues.

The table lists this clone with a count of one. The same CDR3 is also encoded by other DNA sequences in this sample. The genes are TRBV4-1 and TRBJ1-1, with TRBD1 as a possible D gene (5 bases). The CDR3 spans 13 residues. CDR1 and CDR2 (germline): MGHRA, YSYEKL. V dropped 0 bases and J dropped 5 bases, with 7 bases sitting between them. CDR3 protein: CASSQDRGTEAFF. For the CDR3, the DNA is TGCGCCAGCAGCCAAGATCGGGGGACTGAAGCTTTCTTT.

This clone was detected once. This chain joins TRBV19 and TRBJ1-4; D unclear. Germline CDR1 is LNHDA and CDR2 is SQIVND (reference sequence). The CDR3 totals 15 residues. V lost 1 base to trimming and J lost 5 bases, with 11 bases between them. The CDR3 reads CASSIAGKRNEKLFF. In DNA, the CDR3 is TGTGCCAGTAGTATAGCCGGGAAGAGAAATGAAAAACTGTTTTTT.

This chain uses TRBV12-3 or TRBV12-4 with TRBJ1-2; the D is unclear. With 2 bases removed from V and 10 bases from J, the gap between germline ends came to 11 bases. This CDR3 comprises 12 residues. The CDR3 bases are TGTGCCAGCAGTTTAAGTCACCGGGACTACACCTTC. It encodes CASSLSHRDYTF.

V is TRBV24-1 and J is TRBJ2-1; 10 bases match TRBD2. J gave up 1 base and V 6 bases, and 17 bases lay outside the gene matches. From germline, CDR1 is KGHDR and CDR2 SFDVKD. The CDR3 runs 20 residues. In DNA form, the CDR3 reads TGTGCCACCAGTCCCCCCGGGAACAGCGGGAGGGTTATGTCCTACAATGAGCAGTTCTTC. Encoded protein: CATSPPGNSGRVMSYNEQFF.

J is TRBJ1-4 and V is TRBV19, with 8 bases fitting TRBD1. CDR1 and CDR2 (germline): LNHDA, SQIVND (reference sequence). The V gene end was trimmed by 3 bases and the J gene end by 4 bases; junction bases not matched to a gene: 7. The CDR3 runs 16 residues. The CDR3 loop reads CASSMSRGQDNEKLFF. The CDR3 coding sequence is TGTGCCAGTAGTATGTCCAGGGGGCAGGATAATGAAAAACTGTTTTTT.